This is a list of T cell receptor beta chains from one sample in a study of blood T cell repertoires in COVID-19. The data were produced by immunoSEQ multiplex PCR, yet TCRdb's version contains in-frame clones alone and is incomplete. The sample consists of 200,000 to 300,000 clones, roughly 90% of them appearing once. Input material: PBMCs or T cells enriched from blood (not recorded which). Receptors were obtained from a middle-aged man who had recovered from COVID-19. Each CDR3 is given with its conserved first and last residue. The order of the fields is D gene, clone size, V gene, J gene, CDR3 protein, CDR3 DNA. D genes are given only for firm matches. Clone size is stated in some rows and not others, as once, few, many or a class when expanded.

.	.	TRBV3-1/TRBV3-2	TRBJ1-4	CASSYRGSEKLFF	TGTGCCAGCAGCTATAGGGGGAGTGAAAAACTGTTTTTT
.	.	TRBV7-9	TRBJ1-2	CASSLIPDSFGYTF	TGTGCCAGCAGCTTAATCCCGGACAGCTTCGGCTACACCTTC
TRBD2	.	TRBV5-1	TRBJ2-7	CASSLVVSGSYEQYF	TGCGCCAGCAGCTTGGTAGTTAGCGGGAGTTACGAGCAGTACTTC
TRBD2	.	TRBV28	TRBJ2-7	CASTSASSYEQYF	TGTGCCAGTACTAGCGCCAGCTCCTACGAGCAGTACTTC
TRBD2	.	TRBV3-1/TRBV3-2	TRBJ2-2	CASSLREGVTGELFF	TGTGCCAGCAGCCTTCGGGAGGGGGTTACCGGGGAGCTGTTTTTT
TRBD1	.	TRBV11-2	TRBJ1-2	CASSLDADRGTNYGYTF	TGTGCCAGCAGCTTAGACGCGGACAGGGGGACTAACTATGGCTACACCTTC
.	.	TRBV19	TRBJ2-6	CASIDAGPASGANVLTF	TGTGCCAGTATTGATGCAGGGCCCGCCTCTGGGGCCAACGTCCTGACTTTC
TRBD2	.	TRBV2	TRBJ2-3	CASMGLAGGTTDTQYF	TGTGCCAGCATGGGACTAGCGGGAGGTACCACAGATACGCAGTATTTT
.	.	TRBV6-5	TRBJ1-4	CASSTTGLDEKLFF	TGTGCCAGCAGTACAACAGGGCTAGACGAAAAACTGTTTTTT
TRBD2	few	TRBV5-1	TRBJ2-6	CASSFGGTSSGANVLTF	TGCGCCAGCAGCTTCGGGGGGACCAGCTCTGGGGCCAACGTCCTGACTTTC
.	.	TRBV7-9	TRBJ2-5	CASRGAWAETQYF	TGTGCGAGCAGGGGTGCTTGGGCAGAGACCCAGTACTTC
.	.	TRBV19	TRBJ1-2	CASSSRDGTWVYGYTF	TGTGCCAGTAGTAGCCGGGATGGAACGTGGGTCTATGGCTACACCTTC
TRBD1	.	TRBV7-9	TRBJ2-7	CASSLVGTGVHEQYF	TGTGCCAGCAGCTTAGTAGGGACAGGGGTCCACGAGCAGTACTTC
.	few	TRBV11-3	TRBJ2-5	CASSPWAQGRWETQYF	TGTGCCAGCAGCCCCTGGGCCCAGGGCCGATGGGAGACCCAGTACTTC
.	.	TRBV27	TRBJ2-1	CASGPLGDMGNNEQFF	TGTGCCAGCGGGCCCCTGGGGGACATGGGAAACAATGAGCAGTTCTTC
.	.	TRBV27	TRBJ2-1	CASSSPTGYNEQFF	TGTGCCAGCAGCTCGCCGACAGGTTACAATGAGCAGTTCTTC
TRBD2	.	TRBV20-1	TRBJ2-3	CSASRGLAGSDTQYF	TGCAGTGCTAGTCGGGGACTAGCGGGATCAGATACGCAGTATTTT
TRBD2	.	TRBV10-2	TRBJ2-7	CASSRVRTSGGNEQYF	TGCGCCAGCAGTCGCGTTCGGACTAGCGGGGGTAACGAGCAGTACTTC
.	.	TRBV30	TRBJ2-7	CACQLGAEQYF	TGTGCCTGCCAGCTGGGAGCCGAGCAGTACTTC
TRBD1	.	TRBV3-1/TRBV3-2	TRBJ2-7	CASSQEGTGYNEQYF	TGTGCCAGCAGCCAAGAGGGGACAGGTTACAACGAGCAGTACTTC
TRBD2	.	TRBV10-3	TRBJ2-3	CAISDRTSVLNRPDTQYF	TGTGCCATCAGTGATAGGACTAGCGTTCTCAATCGACCAGATACGCAGTATTTT
.	.	TRBV12-5	TRBJ1-6	CASGLRLRTVYSPLHF	TGTGCTAGTGGTTTGCGGCTTCGGACAGTTTATTCACCCCTCCACTTT
TRBD2	.	TRBV9	TRBJ2-3	CASSVGLAGGVGDTQYF	TGTGCCAGCAGCGTAGGACTAGCGGGAGGGGTGGGGGATACGCAGTATTTT
TRBD1	.	TRBV12-5	TRBJ2-5	CASGLDRGQDETQYF	TGTGCTAGTGGTTTGGACAGGGGTCAGGATGAGACCCAGTACTTC
TRBD1	.	TRBV4-1	TRBJ1-2	CASSQGPGTGPGYTF	TGCGCCAGCAGCCAAGGACCCGGGACAGGGCCGGGCTACACCTTC
TRBD2	.	TRBV5-1	TRBJ2-2	CASTSLLAGGTGELFF	TGCGCCAGCACCTCCCTGCTAGCGGGGGGAACCGGGGAGCTGTTTTTT
.	.	TRBV18	TRBJ1-1	CASSPLRATEAFF	TGTGCCAGCTCACCACTGAGGGCAACTGAAGCTTTCTTT
.	.	TRBV29-1	TRBJ2-3	CSVEDSSTDTQYF	TGCAGCGTTGAGGACAGTAGCACAGATACGCAGTATTTT
.	.	TRBV5-1	TRBJ2-5	CASSLFQRAQETQYF	TGCGCCAGCAGCCTGTTTCAGCGGGCGCAAGAGACCCAGTACTTC
TRBD2	.	TRBV3-1/TRBV3-2	TRBJ2-1	CASSPTSGGPYNEQFF	TGTGCCAGCAGCCCCACTAGCGGGGGGCCCTACAATGAGCAGTTCTTC
.	.	TRBV5-4	TRBJ2-7	CASSLQTYEQYF	TGTGCCAGCAGCTTGCAGACCTACGAGCAGTACTTC
.	.	TRBV28	TRBJ1-2	CASSPSRSYGYTF	TGTGCCAGCAGTCCGTCGAGAAGCTATGGCTACACCTTC
.	.	TRBV12-5	TRBJ1-1	CASGLAGHRNTEAFF	TGTGCTAGTGGTTTGGCGGGACACCGGAACACTGAAGCTTTCTTT
.	.	TRBV19	TRBJ1-1	CASSRRDLNTEAFF	TGTGCCAGTAGTAGGCGAGACTTGAACACTGAAGCTTTCTTT
TRBD2	.	TRBV10-1	TRBJ2-3	CASSETSGGEGDTQYF	TGCGCCAGCAGTGAGACTAGCGGCGGGGAAGGAGATACGCAGTATTTT
TRBD1	.	TRBV5-1	TRBJ2-7	CASSLGDRGGSYEQYF	TGCGCCAGCAGCTTGGGGGACAGGGGTGGCTCCTACGAGCAGTACTTC
.	.	TRBV2	TRBJ1-1	CASSEGGRYSSGTEAFF	TGTGCCAGCAGCGAGGGGGGGAGGTACTCGAGCGGCACTGAAGCTTTCTTT
.	few	TRBV6-5	TRBJ2-4	CASSPRLAKNIQYF	TGTGCCAGCAGTCCTAGACTAGCCAAAAACATTCAGTACTTC
.	.	TRBV5-6	TRBJ2-7	CASSLSGRPASYEQYF	TGTGCCAGCAGCTTGTCAGGCAGGCCCGCCTCCTACGAGCAGTACTTC
.	.	TRBV2	TRBJ2-7	CASSSQGYEQYF	TGTGCCAGCAGTAGTCAGGGCTACGAGCAGTACTTC